This TCR beta chain originates from a study of cytomegalovirus exposure and HLA in healthy donors. The 120-subject validation cohort, separate from the roughly 670-subject first cohort, included the donors. Clones were sequenced by immunoSEQ multiplex PCR, and TCRdb holds only the in-frame ones, with some missing. The sample has over 200,000 clones, roughly 83% seen once; the top ten hold 5.5% to 6.5%. To note about this clone: Its target is unknown.

Study outcomes and limitations: Both high specificity and high sensitivity reportedly marked the classifier's diagnosis of cytomegalovirus status. The study recorded about 150 TCR beta chains that were cytomegalovirus-associated. The finding came from a later analysis; first-cohort TCR clusters tended to co-occur in the roughly 110 validation repertoires.

Sequencing was done on a sample of PBMCs. The source is a woman aged 18 to 35 in good health and CMV-seronegative.

This CDR3 is CASSEALWGSGELFF. CDR3 in DNA: TGTGCCAGCAGTGAAGCGCTTTGGGGGTCCGGGGAGCTGTTTTTT. This chain joins TRBV2 and TRBJ2-2; D could derive from TRBD1 or TRBD2 (5 bases each). V lost 0 bases to trimming and J lost 6 bases, with 11 bases between them. The CDR3 has 15 amino acids. CDR1 is SNHLY and CDR2 is FYNNEI in the germline V gene.